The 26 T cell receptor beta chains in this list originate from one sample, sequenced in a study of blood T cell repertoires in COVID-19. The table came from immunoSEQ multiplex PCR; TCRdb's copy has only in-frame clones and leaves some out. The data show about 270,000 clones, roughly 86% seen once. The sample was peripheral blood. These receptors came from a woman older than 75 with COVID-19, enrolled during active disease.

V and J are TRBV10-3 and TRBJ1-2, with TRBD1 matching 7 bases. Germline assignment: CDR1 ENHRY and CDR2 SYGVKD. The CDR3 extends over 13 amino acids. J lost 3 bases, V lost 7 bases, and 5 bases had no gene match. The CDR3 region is CAITPGQDYGYTF. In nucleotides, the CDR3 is TGTGCCATCACTCCAGGACAGGACTATGGCTACACCTTC.

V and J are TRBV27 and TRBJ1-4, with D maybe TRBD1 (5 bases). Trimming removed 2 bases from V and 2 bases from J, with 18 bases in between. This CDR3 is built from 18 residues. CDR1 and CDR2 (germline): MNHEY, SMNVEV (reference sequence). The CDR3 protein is CASSLRQGGILTNEKLFF. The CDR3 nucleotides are TGTGCCAGCAGTTTAAGGCAGGGTGGAATTCTTACTAATGAAAAACTGTTTTTT. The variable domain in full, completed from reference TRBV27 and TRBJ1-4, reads EAQVTQNPRYLITVTGKKLTVTCSQNMNHEYMSWYRQDPGLGLRQIYYSMNVEVTDKGDVPEGYKVSRKEKRNFPLILESPSPNQTSLYFCASSLRQGGILTNEKLFFGSGTQLSVL.

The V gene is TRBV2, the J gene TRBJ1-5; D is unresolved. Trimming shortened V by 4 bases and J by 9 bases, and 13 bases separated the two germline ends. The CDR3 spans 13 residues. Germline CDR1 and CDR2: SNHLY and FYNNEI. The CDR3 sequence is CASSVTPFPPQHF. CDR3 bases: TGTGCCAGCAGTGTCACACCGTTTCCGCCCCAGCATTTT.

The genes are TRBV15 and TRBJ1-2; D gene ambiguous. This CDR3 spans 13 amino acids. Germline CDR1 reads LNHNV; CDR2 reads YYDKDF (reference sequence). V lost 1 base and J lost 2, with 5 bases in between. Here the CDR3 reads CATSRGENYGYTF. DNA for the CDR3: TGTGCCACCAGCAGAGGAGAAAACTATGGCTACACCTTC.

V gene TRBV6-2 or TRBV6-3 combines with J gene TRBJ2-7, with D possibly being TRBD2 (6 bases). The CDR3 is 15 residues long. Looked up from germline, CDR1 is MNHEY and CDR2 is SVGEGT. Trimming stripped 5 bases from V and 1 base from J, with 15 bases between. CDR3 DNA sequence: TGTGCCAGCAGTCCCCTTTCCGGGGGATCCTACGAGCAGTACTTC. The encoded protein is CASSPLSGGSYEQYF.

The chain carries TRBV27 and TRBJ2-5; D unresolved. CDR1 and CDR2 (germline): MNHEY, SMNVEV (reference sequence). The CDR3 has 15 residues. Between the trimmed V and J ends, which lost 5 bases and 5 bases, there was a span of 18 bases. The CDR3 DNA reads TGTGCCAGCAGTCCGGGTTTAGTCGACGGGGAGACCCAGTACTTC. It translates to CASSPGLVDGETQYF.

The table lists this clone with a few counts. The CDR3 bases are TGTGCCAGCAGTTACTCGGGACAGAACTATGGCTACACCTTC. It codes for CASSYSGQNYGYTF. The chain is built from TRBV6-6 and TRBJ1-2, with TRBD1 identical over 7 bases. Germline V CDR1 and CDR2: MNHNY, SVGAGI (reference sequence). V lost 0 bases and J lost 2; bases outside the gene matches: 0. The CDR3 extends over 14 amino acids.

CDR3 bases: TGTGCCAGCAGCCAAGCCCTCTATAGCTCTGGAAACACCATATATTTT. This gives the protein CASSQALYSSGNTIYF. The V and J genes are TRBV3-1 (or the pseudogene TRBV3-2) and TRBJ1-3; D gene unclear. This CDR3 is built from 16 residues. V lost 1 base and J 0 bases, leaving 10 bases between the germline ends. Germline V gene sequence: CDR1 LGHDT, CDR2 YNNKEL (reference sequence).

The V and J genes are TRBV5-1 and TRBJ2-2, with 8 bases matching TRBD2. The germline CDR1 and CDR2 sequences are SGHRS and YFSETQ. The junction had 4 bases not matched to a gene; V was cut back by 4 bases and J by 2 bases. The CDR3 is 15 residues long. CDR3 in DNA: TGCGCCAGCAGCCTAGGGACTAGTAACACCGGGGAGCTGTTTTTT. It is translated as CASSLGTSNTGELFF.

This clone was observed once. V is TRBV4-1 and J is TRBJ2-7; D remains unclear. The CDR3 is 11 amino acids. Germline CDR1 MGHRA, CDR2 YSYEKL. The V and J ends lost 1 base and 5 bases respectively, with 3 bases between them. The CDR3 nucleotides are TGCGCCAGCAGCCAAGTAGACGAGCAGTACGTC. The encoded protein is CASSQVDEQYV.

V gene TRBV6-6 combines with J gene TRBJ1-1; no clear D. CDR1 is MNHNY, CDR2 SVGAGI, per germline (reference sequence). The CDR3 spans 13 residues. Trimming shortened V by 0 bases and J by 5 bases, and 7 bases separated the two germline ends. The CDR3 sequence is CASSYSAGTEAFF. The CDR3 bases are TGTGCCAGCAGTTACTCCGCAGGAACTGAAGCTTTCTTT.

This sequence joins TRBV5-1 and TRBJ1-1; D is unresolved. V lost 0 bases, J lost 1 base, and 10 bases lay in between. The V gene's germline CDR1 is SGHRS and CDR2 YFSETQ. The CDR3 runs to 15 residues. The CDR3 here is CASSLERQRNTEAFF. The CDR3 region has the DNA TGCGCCAGCAGCTTGGAGCGCCAAAGGAACACTGAAGCTTTCTTT.

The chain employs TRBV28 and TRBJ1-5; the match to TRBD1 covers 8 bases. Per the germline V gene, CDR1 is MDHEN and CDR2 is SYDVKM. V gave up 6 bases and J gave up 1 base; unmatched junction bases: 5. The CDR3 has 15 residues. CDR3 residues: CASRDRAGSNQPQHF. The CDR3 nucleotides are TGTGCCAGCAGGGACAGGGCTGGAAGCAATCAGCCCCAGCATTTT.

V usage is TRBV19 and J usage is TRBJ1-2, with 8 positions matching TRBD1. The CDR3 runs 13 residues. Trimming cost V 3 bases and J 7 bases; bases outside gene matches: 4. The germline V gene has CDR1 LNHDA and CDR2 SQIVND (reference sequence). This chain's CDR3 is CASSMDRAGGYTF. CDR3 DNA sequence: TGTGCCAGTAGTATGGACAGGGCTGGTGGCTACACCTTC.

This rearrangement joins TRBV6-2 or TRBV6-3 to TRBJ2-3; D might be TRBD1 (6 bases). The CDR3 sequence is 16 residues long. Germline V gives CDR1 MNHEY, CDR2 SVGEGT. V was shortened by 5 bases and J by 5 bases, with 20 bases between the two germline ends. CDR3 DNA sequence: TGTGCCAGCAGTACCGGACGGGGTTTAGGGGGAGATACGCAGTATTTT. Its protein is CASSTGRGLGGDTQYF.

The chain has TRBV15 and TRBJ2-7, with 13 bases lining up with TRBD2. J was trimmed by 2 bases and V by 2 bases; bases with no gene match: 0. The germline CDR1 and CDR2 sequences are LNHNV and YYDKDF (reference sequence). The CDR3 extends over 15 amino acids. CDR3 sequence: CATSRTSGGAYEQYF. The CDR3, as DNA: TGTGCCACCAGCAGAACTAGCGGGGGGGCCTACGAGCAGTACTTC. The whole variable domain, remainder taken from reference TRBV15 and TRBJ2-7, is DAMVIQNPRYQVTQFGKPVTLSCSQTLNHNVMYWYQQKSSQAPKLLFHYYDKDFNNEADTPDNFQSRRPNTSFCFLDIRSPGLGDTAMYLCATSRTSGGAYEQYFGPGTRLTVT.

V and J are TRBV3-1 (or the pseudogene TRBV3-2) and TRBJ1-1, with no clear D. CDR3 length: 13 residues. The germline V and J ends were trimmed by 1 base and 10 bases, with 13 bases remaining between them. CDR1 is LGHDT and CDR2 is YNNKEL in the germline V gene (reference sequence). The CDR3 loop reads CASSQGAAEGAFF. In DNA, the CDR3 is TGTGCCAGCAGCCAAGGGGCTGCTGAGGGAGCTTTCTTT.

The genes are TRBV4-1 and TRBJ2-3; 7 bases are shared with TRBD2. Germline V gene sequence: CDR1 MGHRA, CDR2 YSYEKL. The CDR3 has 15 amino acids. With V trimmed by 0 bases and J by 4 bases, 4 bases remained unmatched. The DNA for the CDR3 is TGCGCCAGCAGCCAAGATAGGCTAGCGGCAGATACGCAGTATTTT. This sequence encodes CASSQDRLAADTQYF.

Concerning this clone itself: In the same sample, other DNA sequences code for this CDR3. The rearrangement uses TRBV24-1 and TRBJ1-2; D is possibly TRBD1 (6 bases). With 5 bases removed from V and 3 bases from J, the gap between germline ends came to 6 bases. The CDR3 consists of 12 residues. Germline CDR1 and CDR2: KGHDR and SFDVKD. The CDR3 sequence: CATSAGDYGYTF. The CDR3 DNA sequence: TGTGCCACCAGTGCAGGGGACTATGGCTACACCTTC.

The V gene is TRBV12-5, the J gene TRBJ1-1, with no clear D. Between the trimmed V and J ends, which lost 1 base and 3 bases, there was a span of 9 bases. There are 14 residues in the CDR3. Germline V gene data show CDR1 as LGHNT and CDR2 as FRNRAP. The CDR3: CASGLGGAYTEAFF. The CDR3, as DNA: TGTGCTAGTGGTTTGGGAGGCGCGTACACTGAAGCTTTCTTT.

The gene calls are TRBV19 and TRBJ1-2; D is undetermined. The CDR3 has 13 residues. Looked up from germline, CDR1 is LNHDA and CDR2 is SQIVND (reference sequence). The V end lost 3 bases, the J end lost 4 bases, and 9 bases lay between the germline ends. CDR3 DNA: TGTGCCAGTAGTATGCGGCCGAGCTATGGCTACACCTTC. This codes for CASSMRPSYGYTF.

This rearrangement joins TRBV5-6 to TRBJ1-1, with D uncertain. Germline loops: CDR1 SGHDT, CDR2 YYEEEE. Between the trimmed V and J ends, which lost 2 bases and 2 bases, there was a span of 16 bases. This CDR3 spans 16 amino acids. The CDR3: CASSFGGPFANTEAFF. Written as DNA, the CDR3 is TGTGCCAGCAGCTTCGGAGGTCCTTTTGCTAACACTGAAGCTTTCTTT.

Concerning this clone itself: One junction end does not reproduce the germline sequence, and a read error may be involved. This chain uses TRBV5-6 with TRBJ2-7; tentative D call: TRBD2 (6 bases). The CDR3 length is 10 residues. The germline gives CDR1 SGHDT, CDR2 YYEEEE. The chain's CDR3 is CASSSLLALF. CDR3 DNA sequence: TGTGCCAGCAGCTCCCTGCTAGCGCTCTTC.

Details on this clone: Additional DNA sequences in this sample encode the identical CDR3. CDR3 DNA: TGCGCCAGCAGCTTAGACAGTAGCAATTCACCCCTCCACTTT. The encoded protein is CASSLDSSNSPLHF. The chain combines TRBV5-1 with TRBJ1-6; tentative D call: TRBD1 (5 bases). Germline lookup yields CDR1 SGHRS and CDR2 YFSETQ. V lost 2 bases and J lost 7, with 10 bases in between. The CDR3 loop spans 14 amino acids.

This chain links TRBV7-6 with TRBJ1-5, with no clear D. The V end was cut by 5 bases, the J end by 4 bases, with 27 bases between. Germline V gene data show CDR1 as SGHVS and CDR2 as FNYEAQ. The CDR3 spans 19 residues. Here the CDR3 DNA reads TGTGCCAGCAGCCCAAGACCTGACTCGGTGCTTCAAATGAATCAGCCCCAGCATTTT. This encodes CASSPRPDSVLQMNQPQHF.

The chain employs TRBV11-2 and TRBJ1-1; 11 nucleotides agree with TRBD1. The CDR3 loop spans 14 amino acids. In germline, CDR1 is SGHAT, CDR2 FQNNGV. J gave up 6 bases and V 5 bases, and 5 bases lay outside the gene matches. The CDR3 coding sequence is TGTGCCAGCAGCGCCGGACAGGGGGCGGCTGAAGCTTTCTTT. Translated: CASSAGQGAAEAFF.